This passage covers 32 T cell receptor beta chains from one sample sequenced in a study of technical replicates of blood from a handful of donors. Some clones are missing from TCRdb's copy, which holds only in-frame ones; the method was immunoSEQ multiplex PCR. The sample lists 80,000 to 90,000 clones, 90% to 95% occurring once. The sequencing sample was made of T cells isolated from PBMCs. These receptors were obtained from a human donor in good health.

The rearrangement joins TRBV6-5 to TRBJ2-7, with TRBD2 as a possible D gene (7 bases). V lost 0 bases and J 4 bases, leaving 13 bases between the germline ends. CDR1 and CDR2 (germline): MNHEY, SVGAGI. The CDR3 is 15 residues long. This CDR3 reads CASSYSGGGRYEQYF. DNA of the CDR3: TGTGCCAGCAGTTACTCAGGCGGGGGCAGGTACGAGCAGTACTTC.

In nucleotides, the CDR3 is TGTGCCAGCAGCCCCAGTTACGGGGGTATTACTATGCAGTACTTC. It translates to CASSPSYGGITMQYF. This rearrangement joins TRBV6-5 to TRBJ2-7; D is possibly TRBD2 (6 bases). Trimming left V 6 bases short and J 9 bases short, with 24 bases between. Germline CDR1 reads MNHEY; CDR2 reads SVGAGI. The CDR3 extends over 15 amino acids.

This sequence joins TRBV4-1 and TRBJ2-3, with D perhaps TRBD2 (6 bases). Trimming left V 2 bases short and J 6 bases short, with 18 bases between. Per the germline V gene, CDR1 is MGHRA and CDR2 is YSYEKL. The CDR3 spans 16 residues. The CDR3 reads CASSQITAEGRDTQYF. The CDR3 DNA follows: TGCGCCAGCAGCCAAATAACGGCGGAGGGACGGGATACGCAGTATTTT.

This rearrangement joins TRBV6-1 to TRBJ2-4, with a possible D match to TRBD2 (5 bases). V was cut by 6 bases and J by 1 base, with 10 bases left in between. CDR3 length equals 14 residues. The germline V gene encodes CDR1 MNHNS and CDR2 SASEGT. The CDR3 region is CASRLEIAKNIQYF. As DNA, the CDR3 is TGTGCCAGCAGACTAGAAATCGCCAAAAACATTCAGTACTTC.

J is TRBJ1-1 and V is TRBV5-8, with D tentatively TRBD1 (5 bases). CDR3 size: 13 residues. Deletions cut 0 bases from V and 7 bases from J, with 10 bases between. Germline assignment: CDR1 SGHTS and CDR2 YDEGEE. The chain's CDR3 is CASSLAGLGEAFF. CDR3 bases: TGTGCCAGCAGCTTGGCAGGGTTGGGTGAAGCTTTCTTT.

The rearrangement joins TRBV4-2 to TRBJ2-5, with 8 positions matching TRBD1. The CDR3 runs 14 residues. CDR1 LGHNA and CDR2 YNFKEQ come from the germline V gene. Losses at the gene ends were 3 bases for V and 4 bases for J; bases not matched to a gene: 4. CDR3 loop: CASSHDDRGETQYF. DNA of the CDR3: TGTGCCAGCAGCCATGATGACAGGGGAGAGACCCAGTACTTC.

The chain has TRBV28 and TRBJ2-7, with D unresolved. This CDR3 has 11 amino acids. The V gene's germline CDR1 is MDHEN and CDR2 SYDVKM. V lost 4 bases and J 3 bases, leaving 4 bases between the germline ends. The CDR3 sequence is CASSSFYEQYF. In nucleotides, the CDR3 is TGTGCCAGCAGTTCCTTCTACGAGCAGTACTTC.

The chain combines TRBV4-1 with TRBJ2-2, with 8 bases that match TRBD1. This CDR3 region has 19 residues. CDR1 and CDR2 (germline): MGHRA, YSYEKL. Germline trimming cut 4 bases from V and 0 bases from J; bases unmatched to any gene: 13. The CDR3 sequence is CASSPIDRGLSSNTGELFF. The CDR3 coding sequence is TGCGCCAGCAGCCCAATAGACAGGGGACTCTCCTCGAACACCGGGGAGCTGTTTTTT.

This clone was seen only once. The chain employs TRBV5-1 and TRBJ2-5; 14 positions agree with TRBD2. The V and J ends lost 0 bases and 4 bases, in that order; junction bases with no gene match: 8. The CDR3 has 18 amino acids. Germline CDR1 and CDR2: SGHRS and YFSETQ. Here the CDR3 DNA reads TGCGCCAGCAGCTTGGGTCCCCAAGGACTAGCGGGGGGAGAGACCCAGTACTTC. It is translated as CASSLGPQGLAGGETQYF.

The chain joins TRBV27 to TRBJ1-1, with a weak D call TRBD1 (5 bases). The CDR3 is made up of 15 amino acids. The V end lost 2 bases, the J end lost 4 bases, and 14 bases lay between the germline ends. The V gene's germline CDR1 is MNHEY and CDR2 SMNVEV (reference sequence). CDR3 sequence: CASSLVTGVATEAFF. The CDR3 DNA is TGTGCCAGCAGTTTAGTTACGGGGGTCGCCACTGAAGCTTTCTTT.

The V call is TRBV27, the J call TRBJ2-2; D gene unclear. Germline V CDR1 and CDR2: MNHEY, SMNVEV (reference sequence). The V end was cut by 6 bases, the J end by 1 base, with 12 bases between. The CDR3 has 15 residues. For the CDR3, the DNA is TGTGCCAGCAGCCCGCTACCCGAGAACACCGGGGAGCTGTTTTTT. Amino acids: CASSPLPENTGELFF.

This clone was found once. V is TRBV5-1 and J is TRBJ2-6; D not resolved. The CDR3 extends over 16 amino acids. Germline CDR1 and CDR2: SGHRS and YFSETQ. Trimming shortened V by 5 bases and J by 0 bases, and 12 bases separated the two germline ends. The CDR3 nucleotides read TGCGCCAGCAGTCATCCCCCCTACTCTGGGGCCAACGTCCTGACTTTC. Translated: CASSHPPYSGANVLTF.

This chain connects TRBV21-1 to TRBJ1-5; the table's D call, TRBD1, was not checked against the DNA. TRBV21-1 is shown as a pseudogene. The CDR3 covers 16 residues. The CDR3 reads CASSKEGRVVGQPQHF. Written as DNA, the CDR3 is TGTGCCAGCAGCAAAGAGGGCAGGGTCGTGGGTCAGCCCCAGCATTTT.

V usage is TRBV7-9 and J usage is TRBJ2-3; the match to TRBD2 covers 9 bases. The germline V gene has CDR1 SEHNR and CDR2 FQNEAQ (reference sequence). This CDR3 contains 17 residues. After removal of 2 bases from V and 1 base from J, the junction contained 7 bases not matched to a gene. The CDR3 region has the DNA TGTGCCAGCAGCTTAATTGCCAGCGGGGGGCGCACAGATACGCAGTATTTT. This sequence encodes CASSLIASGGRTDTQYF.

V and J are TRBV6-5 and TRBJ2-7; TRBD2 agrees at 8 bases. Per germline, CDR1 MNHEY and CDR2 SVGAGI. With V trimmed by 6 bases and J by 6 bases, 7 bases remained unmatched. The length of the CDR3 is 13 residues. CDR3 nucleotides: TGTGCCAGCAGACACGGACTAGCAAGCGAGCAGTACTTC. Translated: CASRHGLASEQYF.

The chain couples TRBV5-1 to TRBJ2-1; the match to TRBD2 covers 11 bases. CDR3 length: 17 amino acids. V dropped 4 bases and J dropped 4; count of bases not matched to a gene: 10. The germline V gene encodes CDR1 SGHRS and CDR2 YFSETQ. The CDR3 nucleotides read TGCGCCAGCAGCACCGGACTAGCGGGCAGGAATTACAATGAGCAGTTCTTC. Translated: CASSTGLAGRNYNEQFF.

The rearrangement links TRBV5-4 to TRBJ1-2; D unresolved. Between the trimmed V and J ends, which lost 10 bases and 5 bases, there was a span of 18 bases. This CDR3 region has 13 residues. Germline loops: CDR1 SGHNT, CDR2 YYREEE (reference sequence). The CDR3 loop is CACLIGALYGYTF. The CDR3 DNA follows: TGTGCCTGTTTGATTGGAGCGCTATATGGCTACACCTTC.

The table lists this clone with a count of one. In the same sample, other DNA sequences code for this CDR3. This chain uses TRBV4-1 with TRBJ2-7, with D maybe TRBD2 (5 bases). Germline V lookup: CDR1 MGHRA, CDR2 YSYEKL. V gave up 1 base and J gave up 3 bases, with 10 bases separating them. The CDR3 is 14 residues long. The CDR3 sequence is CASSQGTGNYEQYF. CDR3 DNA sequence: TGCGCCAGCAGCCAAGGAACCGGGAACTACGAGCAGTACTTC.

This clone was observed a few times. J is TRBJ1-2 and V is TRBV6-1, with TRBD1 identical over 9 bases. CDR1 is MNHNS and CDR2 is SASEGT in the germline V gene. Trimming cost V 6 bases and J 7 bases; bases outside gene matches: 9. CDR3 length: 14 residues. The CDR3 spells CASRARDRDRGYTF. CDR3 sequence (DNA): TGTGCCAGCAGGGCCCGGGACAGGGATCGTGGCTACACCTTC.

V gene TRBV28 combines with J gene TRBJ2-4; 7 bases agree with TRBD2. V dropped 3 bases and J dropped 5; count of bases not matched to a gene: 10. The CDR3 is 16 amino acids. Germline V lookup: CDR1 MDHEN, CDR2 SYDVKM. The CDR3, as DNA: TGTGCCAGCAGTTTGACCTACGGGGCGGGAGAAAACATTCAGTACTTC. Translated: CASSLTYGAGENIQYF.

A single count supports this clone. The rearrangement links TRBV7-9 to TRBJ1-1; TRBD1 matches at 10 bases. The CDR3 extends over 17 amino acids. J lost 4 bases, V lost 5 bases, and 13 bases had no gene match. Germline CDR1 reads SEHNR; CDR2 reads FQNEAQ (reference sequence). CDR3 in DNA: TGTGCCAGCAGCCACATGAAGACAGGGGGCGTTGGCACTGAAGCTTTCTTT. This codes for CASSHMKTGGVGTEAFF.

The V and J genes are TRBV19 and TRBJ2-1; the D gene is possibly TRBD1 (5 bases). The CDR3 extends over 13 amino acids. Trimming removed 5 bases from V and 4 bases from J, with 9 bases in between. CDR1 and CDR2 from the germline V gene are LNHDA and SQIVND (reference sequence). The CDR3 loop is CASSRTPYNEQFF. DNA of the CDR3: TGTGCCAGTAGTCGGACACCGTACAATGAGCAGTTCTTC.

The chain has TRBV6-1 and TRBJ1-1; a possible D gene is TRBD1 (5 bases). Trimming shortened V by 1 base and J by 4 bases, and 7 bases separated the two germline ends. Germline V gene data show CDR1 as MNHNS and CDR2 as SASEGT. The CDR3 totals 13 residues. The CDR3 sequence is CASSEGQPTEAFF. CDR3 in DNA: TGTGCCAGCAGTGAAGGACAGCCCACTGAAGCTTTCTTT.

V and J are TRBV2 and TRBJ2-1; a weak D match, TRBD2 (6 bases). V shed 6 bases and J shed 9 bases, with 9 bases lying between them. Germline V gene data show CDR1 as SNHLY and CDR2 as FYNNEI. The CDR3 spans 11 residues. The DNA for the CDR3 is TGTGCCAGCAGGGCGGGAAGTGAGCAGTTCTTC. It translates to CASRAGSEQFF.

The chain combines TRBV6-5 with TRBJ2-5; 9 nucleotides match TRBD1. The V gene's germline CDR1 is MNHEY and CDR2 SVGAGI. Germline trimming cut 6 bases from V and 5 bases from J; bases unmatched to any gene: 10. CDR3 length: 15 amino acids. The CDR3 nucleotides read TGTGCCAGCAGCCGTGCCGGGACAGGGAAGGAGACCCAGTACTTC. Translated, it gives CASSRAGTGKETQYF.

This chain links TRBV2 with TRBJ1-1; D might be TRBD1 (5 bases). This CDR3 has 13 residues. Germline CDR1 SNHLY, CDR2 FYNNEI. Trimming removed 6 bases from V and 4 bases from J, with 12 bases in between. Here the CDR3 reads CASSAQGSTEAFF. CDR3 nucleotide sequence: TGTGCCAGCAGCGCCCAGGGTAGCACTGAAGCTTTCTTT. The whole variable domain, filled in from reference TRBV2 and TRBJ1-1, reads EPEVTQTPSHQVTQMGQEVILRCVPISNHLYFYWYRQILGQKVEFLVSFYNNEISEKSEIFDDQFSVERPDGSNFTLKIRSTKLEDSAMYFCASSAQGSTEAFFGQGTRLTVV.

In DNA form, the CDR3 reads TGCGCCAGCAGCTTGGGCAGCTACAATGAGCAGTTCTTC. Amino acids: CASSLGSYNEQFF. V gene TRBV5-1 combines with J gene TRBJ2-1; D is unresolved. The germline V and J ends were trimmed by 0 bases and 3 bases, with 4 bases remaining between them. Germline V gives CDR1 SGHRS, CDR2 YFSETQ. The CDR3 has 13 residues.

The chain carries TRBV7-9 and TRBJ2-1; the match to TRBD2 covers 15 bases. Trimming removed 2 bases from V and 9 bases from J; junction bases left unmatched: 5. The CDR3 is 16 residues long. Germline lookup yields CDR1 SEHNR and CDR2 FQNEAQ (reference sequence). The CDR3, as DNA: TGTGCCAGCAGCTTATATGGGACTAGCGGGGGGACTGAGCAGTTCTTC. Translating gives CASSLYGTSGGTEQFF.

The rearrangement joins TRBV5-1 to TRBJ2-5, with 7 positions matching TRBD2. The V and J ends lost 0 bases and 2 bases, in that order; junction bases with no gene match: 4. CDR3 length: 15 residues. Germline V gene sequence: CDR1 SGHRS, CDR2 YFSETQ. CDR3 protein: CASSLGGGLQETQYF. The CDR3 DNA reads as TGCGCCAGCAGCTTGGGGGGGGGACTTCAAGAGACCCAGTACTTC.

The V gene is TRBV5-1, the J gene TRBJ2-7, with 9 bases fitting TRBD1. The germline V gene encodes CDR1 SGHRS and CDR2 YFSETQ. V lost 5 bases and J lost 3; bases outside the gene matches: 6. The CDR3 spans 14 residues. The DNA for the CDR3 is TGCGCCAGCAGAACGGGACAGGGTCACTACGAGCAGTACTTC. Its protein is CASRTGQGHYEQYF.

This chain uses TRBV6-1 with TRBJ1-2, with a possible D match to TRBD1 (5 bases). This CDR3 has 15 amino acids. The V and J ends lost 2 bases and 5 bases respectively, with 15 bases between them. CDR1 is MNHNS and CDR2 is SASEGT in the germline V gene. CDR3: CASSEWGRTPYGYTF. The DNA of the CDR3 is TGTGCCAGCAGTGAATGGGGCAGGACACCGTATGGCTACACCTTC.

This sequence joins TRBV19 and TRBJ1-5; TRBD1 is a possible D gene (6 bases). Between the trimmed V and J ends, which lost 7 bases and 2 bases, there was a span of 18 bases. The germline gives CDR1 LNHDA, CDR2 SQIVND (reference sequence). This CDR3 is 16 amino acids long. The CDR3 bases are TGTGCCAGTACCCAGGTCAGGGGCCGGGGCAATCAGCCCCAGCATTTT. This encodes CASTQVRGRGNQPQHF.